One sample yielded the 22 T cell receptor beta chains listed below, sequenced in a study of cytomegalovirus exposure and HLA in healthy donors. With 60 Vbeta and 13 Jbeta primers, the PCR was carried out. Generated by immunoSEQ multiplex PCR, the TCRdb table keeps only in-frame clones and is missing some. Among approximately 150,000 clones listed, about 64% were seen once. The sequenced sample was PBMCs. The source is a man between 60 and 75 years old in good health and CMV-seronegative.

V is TRBV4-2 and J is TRBJ1-1; weak D call: TRBD1 (6 bases). The CDR3 consists of 14 residues. The germline gives CDR1 LGHNA, CDR2 YNFKEQ. The ends were cut back, 6 bases at V and 5 bases at J, with 16 bases in the middle. CDR3 protein: CASSHLKGGTEAFF. The CDR3 coding sequence is TGTGCCAGCAGTCATTTAAAGGGGGGGACTGAAGCTTTCTTT.

The rearrangement joins TRBV29-1 to TRBJ2-7; 7 nucleotides line up with TRBD1. V was clipped by 6 bases and J by 2 bases; unmatched bases: 7. The CDR3 contains 13 residues. From germline, CDR1 is SQVTM and CDR2 ANQGSEA. In nucleotides, the CDR3 is TGCAGCGTCGAACAGGGGATTCCCTACGAGCAGTACTTC. Translation: CSVEQGIPYEQYF.

The V gene is TRBV28, the J gene TRBJ1-2, with D perhaps matching TRBD1 (6 bases). The germline gives CDR1 MDHEN, CDR2 SYDVKM. The CDR3 covers 12 residues. V lost 5 bases and J 5 bases, leaving 9 bases between the germline ends. The CDR3 nucleotides are TGTGCCAGCAGTCAGCAGGGGTATGGCTACACCTTC. It codes for CASSQQGYGYTF.

V usage is TRBV10-3 and J usage is TRBJ2-7; a weak D match, TRBD2 (6 bases). This CDR3 region has 16 residues. Germline V gene sequence: CDR1 ENHRY, CDR2 SYGVKD. Trimming took off 3 bases at V and 7 bases at J, with 22 bases between the two ends. CDR3 DNA: TGTGCCATCAGTGACCCACCCGGGACTCGAAGGTATGAGCAGTACTTC. Translation: CAISDPPGTRRYEQYF.

The chain uses TRBV6-6 and TRBJ2-1, with D possibly TRBD2 on 6 matching bases. V was cut by 8 bases and J by 2 bases, with 19 bases left in between. This CDR3 comprises 16 residues. CDR1 and CDR2 from the germline V gene are MNHNY and SVGAGI (reference sequence). DNA of the CDR3: TGTGCCAGCTATGAGGAACGAGGAGGGGCCTACAATGAGCAGTTCTTC. Its translation: CASYEERGGAYNEQFF.

This chain joins TRBV6-1 and TRBJ2-7; 7 nucleotides line up with TRBD1. Germline trimming cut 4 bases from V and 3 bases from J; bases unmatched to any gene: 12. The CDR3 sequence is 16 residues long. Germline CDR1 and CDR2: MNHNS and SASEGT. The CDR3 nucleotides are TGTGCCAGCAGTGGGTATTGGGACAGACATCACTACGAGCAGTACTTC. This gives the protein CASSGYWDRHHYEQYF.

The chain employs TRBV9 and TRBJ2-1; D unresolved. CDR3 size: 13 residues. V lost 1 base and J 8 bases, leaving 10 bases between the germline ends. Germline loops: CDR1 SGDLS, CDR2 YYNGEE. CDR3 residues: CASSVFPSYEQFF. CDR3 nucleotides: TGTGCCAGCAGCGTATTCCCCTCGTATGAGCAGTTCTTC.

This sequence joins TRBV27 and TRBJ1-6; 7 nucleotides align to TRBD1. The J segment lost 10 bases and the V segment lost 0 bases, leaving 6 bases of the junction unmatched. The CDR3 runs 15 residues. Germline CDR1 is MNHEY and CDR2 is SMNVEV (reference sequence). The CDR3 coding sequence is TGTGCCAGCAGTTTATCGTTGGGACAGTCATCACCCCTCCACTTT. It specifies CASSLSLGQSSPLHF.

This chain connects TRBV28 to TRBJ1-1; D uncertain. The CDR3 runs 13 residues. The germline V gene encodes CDR1 MDHEN and CDR2 SYDVKM. The V and J ends lost 7 bases and 2 bases respectively, with 11 bases between them. The CDR3 nucleotides read TGTGCCAGCAATCGACAACTTAACACTGAAGCTTTCTTT. It translates to CASNRQLNTEAFF.

The chain recombines TRBV2 with TRBJ2-7; 11 positions agree with TRBD2. The germline V gene has CDR1 SNHLY and CDR2 FYNNEI. The CDR3 sequence is 20 residues long. The J segment lost 1 base and the V segment lost 4 bases, leaving 18 bases of the junction unmatched. CDR3 nucleotides: TGTGCCAGCAGTGGACAAACAGGGGTGAGGACTAGCGGGCCTTCCTACGAGCAGTACTTC. It specifies CASSGQTGVRTSGPSYEQYF.

The chain links TRBV27 to TRBJ2-7, with D possibly being TRBD2 (6 bases). The V and J ends lost 0 bases and 2 bases respectively, with 20 bases between them. CDR1 and CDR2 (germline): MNHEY, SMNVEV (reference sequence). This CDR3 has 18 residues. The CDR3 reads CASSLSTSTWRGPYEQYF. Here the CDR3 DNA reads TGTGCCAGCAGTTTATCCACCTCCACGTGGCGGGGACCCTACGAGCAGTACTTC.

V and J are TRBV5-1 and TRBJ1-6, with 8 nucleotides matching TRBD1. The CDR3 runs 14 residues. J was trimmed by 8 bases and V by 3 bases; bases with no gene match: 4. Germline assignment: CDR1 SGHRS and CDR2 YFSETQ. The CDR3 bases are TGCGCCAGCAGCTCCGGACAGGGCGATTCACCCCTCCACTTT. Translation: CASSSGQGDSPLHF.

This chain links TRBV18 with TRBJ2-7; D perhaps matches TRBD2 (6 bases). Germline CDR1 and CDR2: KGHSH and LQKENI. Trimming took off 3 bases at V and 2 bases at J, with 14 bases between the two ends. This CDR3 contains 15 residues. The CDR3 spells CASSPDSGSPYEQYF. CDR3 nucleotides: TGTGCCAGCTCACCGGATAGCGGAAGCCCCTACGAGCAGTACTTC.

This clone appeared a few times. The rearrangement joins TRBV2 to TRBJ2-4; TRBD1 matches at 7 bases. Trimming cost V 7 bases and J 6 bases; bases outside gene matches: 3. The germline gives CDR1 SNHLY, CDR2 FYNNEI. This CDR3 has 12 residues. The DNA of the CDR3 is TGTGCCAGCAACCGACAGGGAAACATTCAGTACTTC. Protein sequence: CASNRQGNIQYF.

V is TRBV6-5 and J is TRBJ2-7; D remains unclear. CDR1 is MNHEY and CDR2 is SVGAGI in the germline V gene. Trimming left V 9 bases short and J 4 bases short, with 16 bases between. The CDR3 runs to 13 residues. The CDR3 sequence is CASFTGLGYEQYF. The CDR3 bases are TGTGCCAGTTTTACCGGGTTAGGATACGAGCAGTACTTC.

The chain uses TRBV7-3 and TRBJ2-1, with D perhaps TRBD1 (5 bases). Germline V CDR1 and CDR2: SGHTA, FQGTGA. Deletions cut 0 bases from V and 9 bases from J, with 12 bases between. The CDR3 is 14 amino acids. The CDR3 nucleotides read TGTGCCAGCAGCTTAACGCGGCAGGGCACTGAGCAGTTCTTC. This gives the protein CASSLTRQGTEQFF.

The V gene is TRBV28, the J gene TRBJ2-7; 7 positions match TRBD2. The CDR3 spans 14 residues. The V gene end was trimmed by 8 bases and the J gene end by 2 bases; junction bases not matched to a gene: 9. The germline CDR1 and CDR2 sequences are MDHEN and SYDVKM. CDR3 sequence: CASHSQGGAYEQYF. In DNA, the CDR3 is TGTGCCAGCCATTCTCAGGGAGGGGCCTACGAGCAGTACTTC. Filled out from reference TRBV28 and TRBJ2-7, the complete variable domain reads DVKVTQSSRYLVKRTGEKVFLECVQDMDHENMFWYRQDPGLGLRLIYFSYDVKMKEKGDIPEGYSVSREKKERFSLILESASTNQTSMYLCASHSQGGAYEQYFGPGTRLTVT.

This clone was seen a handful of times. This sequence joins TRBV7-9 and TRBJ1-2, with D perhaps TRBD1 (6 bases). CDR1 and CDR2 from the germline V gene are SEHNR and FQNEAQ (reference sequence). V lost 1 base, J lost 0 bases, and 15 bases lay in between. CDR3 length equals 17 residues. CDR3 bases: TGTGCCAGCAGCTTAGGTCAGACAGGTTTCACTAACTATGGCTACACCTTC. It specifies CASSLGQTGFTNYGYTF.

This clone was observed a few times. The J gene is TRBJ2-1, the V gene TRBV7-8, with 8 nucleotides matching TRBD2. Trimming took 6 bases from V and 4 from J; bases not matched to a gene: 5. CDR3 size: 14 residues. In germline, CDR1 is SGHVS, CDR2 FQNEAQ. The CDR3: CASRPGLGYNEQFF. CDR3 bases: TGTGCCAGCAGGCCGGGACTAGGGTACAATGAGCAGTTCTTC.

The chain is built from TRBV6-4 and TRBJ2-7; no reliable D call. Between the trimmed V and J ends, which lost 7 bases and 0 bases, there was a span of 10 bases. This CDR3 contains 13 residues. Germline-derived CDR1 and CDR2 are MRHNA and SNTAGT. This chain's CDR3 is CASTPGPSYEQYF. CDR3 DNA sequence: TGTGCCAGCACTCCTGGGCCCTCCTACGAGCAGTACTTC.

This chain joins TRBV30 and TRBJ2-4; D might be TRBD1 (6 bases). The germline gives CDR1 GTSNPN, CDR2 SVGIG (reference sequence). The CDR3 extends over 12 amino acids. V lost 5 bases and J 10 bases, leaving 15 bases between the germline ends. CDR3 amino acids: CAWDGGQEIQYF. The DNA of the CDR3 is TGTGCCTGGGATGGGGGACAAGAGATTCAGTACTTC.

This sequence joins TRBV30 and TRBJ2-4; TRBD1 matches at 10 bases. The CDR3 is 13 amino acids. Germline V gene data show CDR1 as GTSNPN and CDR2 as SVGIG (reference sequence). The J segment lost 8 bases and the V segment lost 1 base, leaving 2 bases of the junction unmatched. CDR3 DNA sequence: TGTGCCTGGAGTGCCGGGACAGGGGACATTCAGTACTTC. Protein product: CAWSAGTGDIQYF.